This TCR beta chain was profiled in a study of T cell responses to AZD1222 COVID-19 vaccine (dated by TCRdb to the early 2020s). Some background on the complete study: AZD1222 recipients with second doses at about 4 weeks or about 12 weeks were pooled, because spike-specific TCR depth and breadth did not differ between schedules. Trial participants were enrolled by age into subgroups of 18-55, 56-69 and 70-plus years, and around 150, 29 and 61 TCR-sequenced participants, respectively, were included in these subgroups. TCR sequencing covered 233 trial participants: about 210 given two doses of AZD1222 and approximately 26 given two doses of MenACWY control vaccine.

As concerns this clone: The target of this receptor is not known. No clone much larger than this one lies a single base away; base qualities are absent.

The full study reports these points: The 56-69-year group was small, and its depth increase did not reach significance, likely because of low power. Participants were mostly white British, with more females than males. The authors suggested clonal diversity may have been underestimated. A significant rise in spike-specific TCR breadth and depth was observed after two AZD1222 doses relative to day 0 and relative to MenACWY recipients. Only a handful of AZD1222 recipients were SARS-CoV-2 seropositive at baseline, limiting conclusions about previously exposed vaccinees. The whole spike protein was spanned by vaccine-associated CD4 TCRs, and dominant responses were seen in regions 160-218 and 743-854. Nearly half of unique spike-specific TCRs reportedly recognized epitopes outside regions mutated in the B.1.351 and B.1.1.7 variants. No day 14 peak-response samples were available, so repertoires were characterized only after the peak T cell response.

The sample's time point label is to be understood as: baseline before first vaccination. The vaccinee samples were drawn from two UK trials, COV001 and COV002, one of which was a single-blind randomized controlled phase 2/3 trial testing AZD1222 (ChAdOx1 nCoV-19) in healthy adults. For TCRbeta chain sequencing, PBMC samples were collected from trial participants at day 0 and at day 28 after the second dose. The CDR3 regions of human TCRbeta chains were analyzed by immunosequencing. Regarding the original processing steps: Repertoire TCRs were checked for matches against a reference library of SARS-CoV-2-specific TCRs that had been generated using the MIRA antigen-specificity platform. Breadth meant the fraction of unique TCRs that were SARS-CoV-2-associated, whereas depth meant the fraction of total T cells that were SARS-CoV-2-associated. Using the MIRA data, each spike-specific TCR was mapped to the spike region that the TCR reacts to and placed in a CD4 or CD8 class. Log10-transformed breadth and depth values were compared by one-way ANOVA with Sidak's multiple comparisons tests. In its TCRdb copy, this immuneACCESS table keeps in-frame sequences only and misses some clones. Where compared with another copy, unresolved V genes explain less than half of these, and the others have no known cause. V and J calls and clone size are copied from that table; D and trimming were computed from the DNA. In all, the sample holds about 130,000 clones, and around 87% of those were seen once. Over 9.5% of the sample is in the top ten clones.

Cut back by 0 bases and 5 bases, the V and J ends lie 5 bases apart. From cysteine to phenylalanine, the CDR3 is 13 amino acids long. Only CDR3 DNA remains: 39 bases, in frame from the first base. CDR1 SGDLS and CDR2 YYNGEE were looked up in the germline V gene. The clonotype was recovered from an adult in good health. The starting material was peripheral blood, obtained on day 0 of AZD1222 vaccination. The chain is assembled from TRBV9 and TRBJ2-2, with no confident D gene call. The base sequence is TGTGCCAGCAGCGTAGCTACGACCGGGGAGCTGTTTTTT. The resulting protein is CASSVATTGELFF. The full variable domain, completed from the reference TRBV9 and TRBJ2-2 proteins outside the CDR3, reads DSGVTQTPKHLITATGQRVTLRCSPRSGDLSVYWYQQSLDQGLQFLIQYYNGEERAKGNILERFSAQQFPDLHSELNLSSLELGDSALYFCASSVATTGELFFGEGSRLTVL.